A selection of T cell receptor beta chains follows, all from one sample in a study of siplizumab effects on memory and regulatory T cells. Assay: immunoSEQ multiplex PCR; the TCRdb copy retains only in-frame clones and omits some. Found here are over 60,000 clones, about 89% of them singletons; the top ten hold around 30%. The sequenced material came from CD8+ T cells sorted from blood. The receptor set was obtained from a human donor in good health. CDR3s include the opening cysteine and the closing phenylalanine or tryptophan. D genes are given only for firm matches. Size is omitted from some rows. Given values are once, few, many or a class for expanded clones.

length	V	D	size	J	DNA	CDR3
18	TRBV7-2	.	once	TRBJ2-6	TGTGCCAGCAGCTTATCAGGGTTCTTTAGCTCTGGGGCCAACGTCCTGACTTTC	CASSLSGFFSSGANVLTF
16	TRBV4-2	.	.	TRBJ2-5	TGTGCCAGCAGCCAAGAGAGAGCGCTAGGCGAAGAGACCCAGTACTTC	CASSQERALGEETQYF
15	TRBV7-9	.	.	TRBJ2-3	TGTGCCAGCAGCTTAGATTGGAGCCTCACAGATACGCAGTATTTT	CASSLDWSLTDTQYF
15	TRBV19	TRBD1	.	TRBJ1-5	TGTGCCAGTACCCTGGGGGACAGGGGGTCTAAGCCCCAGCATTTT	CASTLGDRGSKPQHF
14	TRBV28	.	.	TRBJ1-1	TGTGCCAGCAGTTTATATCGGGTTGACACTGAAGCTTTCTTT	CASSLYRVDTEAFF
12	TRBV5-1	.	.	TRBJ2-7	TGCGCCAGCAGCCCAGGACTCTACGAGCAGTACTTC	CASSPGLYEQYF
14	TRBV9	.	.	TRBJ2-5	TGTGCCAGCAGCTCTCCTTGGGCCCAAGAGACCCAGTACTTC	CASSSPWAQETQYF
15	TRBV19	TRBD2	.	TRBJ2-7	TGTGCCAGTAGCCGACTAGCGGGAGGATGGTACGAGCAGTACTTC	CASSRLAGGWYEQYF
13	TRBV7-9	.	few	TRBJ1-1	TGTGCCAGCAGCCAGGGATCTAACCCTGAAGCTTTCTTT	CASSQGSNPEAFF
16	TRBV27	TRBD1	.	TRBJ2-2	TGTGCCAGCAGTTTATCGGCAGGGGGCGTCTTCGGGGAGCTGTTTTTT	CASSLSAGGVFGELFF
15	TRBV27	.	.	TRBJ1-5	TGTGCCAGCAGTTTATCTGGGTTTAGCAATCAGCCCCAGCATTTT	CASSLSGFSNQPQHF
14	TRBV7-9	TRBD2	.	TRBJ2-5	TGTGCCAGCAGCTTGGGGACTAGCTGGGAGACCCAGTACTTC	CASSLGTSWETQYF
14	TRBV9	.	.	TRBJ2-3	TGTGCCAGCAGGGAAGGGTTGGTCACAGATACGCAGTATTTT	CASREGLVTDTQYF
14	TRBV6-6	.	.	TRBJ2-7	TGTGCCAGCAGTTACTCGCGGACTATCTACGAGCAGTACTTC	CASSYSRTIYEQYF
15	TRBV29-1	TRBD2	.	TRBJ2-7	TGCAGCGTTTTCGGACTAGCGGGAGGGCCCCACGAGCAGTACTTC	CSVFGLAGGPHEQYF
17	TRBV2	.	.	TRBJ2-2	TGTGCCAGCAGTGATAGGGTAGTGGGAACTGACACCGGGGAGCTGTTTTTT	CASSDRVVGTDTGELFF
13	TRBV19	.	.	TRBJ2-7	TGTGCCAGTAGTATGGCCAGGGCCTACGAGCAGTACTTC	CASSMARAYEQYF
15	TRBV7-6	.	.	TRBJ2-3	TGTGCCAGCAGCTTAGAGTCCTACAACACAGATACGCAGTATTTT	CASSLESYNTDTQYF
18	TRBV5-4	.	.	TRBJ2-5	TGTGCCAGCAGCTTGGATGGTTCTGGCGCTGCTGGCGGAGAGACCCAGTACTTC	CASSLDGSGAAGGETQYF
14	TRBV5-6	.	.	TRBJ2-7	TGTGCCAGCAGCTTGGTCCCGGCACCTCACGAGCAGTACTTC	CASSLVPAPHEQYF
16	TRBV5-1	TRBD2	once	TRBJ2-3	TGCGCCAGCAGCACCCACGGGCTAGCGGGCACAGATACGCAGTATTTT	CASSTHGLAGTDTQYF
14	TRBV19	TRBD2	.	TRBJ2-7	TGTGCCAGTAGTATACCGGGACTACCTTACGAGCAGTACTTC	CASSIPGLPYEQYF
13	TRBV7-9	.	.	TRBJ2-7	TGTGCCAGCAGCTTAATCCTGGCCTACGAGCAGTACTTC	CASSLILAYEQYF
14	TRBV21-1	.	.	TRBJ2-7	TGTGCCATCCCCGGGACTAGCGGGACCTACGAGCAGTACTTC	CAIPGTSGTYEQYF
14	TRBV2	.	.	TRBJ2-1	TGTGCCAGCGGGGGGGACAGTGGTTCGGATGAGCAGTTCTTC	CASGGDSGSDEQFF
15	TRBV6-1	.	few	TRBJ1-5	TGTGCCAGCAGTGAAAGAAATTTCAGCAATCAGCCCCAGCATTTT	CASSERNFSNQPQHF
15	TRBV7-3	.	.	TRBJ1-3	TGTGCCAGCAGCTCGCAACCGGGGGCTGGAAACACCATATATTTT	CASSSQPGAGNTIYF
14	TRBV6-5	.	few	TRBJ1-4	TGTGCCAGCAAGAACCGGGCAACTAATGAAAAACTGTTTTTT	CASKNRATNEKLFF
12	TRBV27	.	.	TRBJ1-2	TGTGCCAGCATGCGGTTAGGGGGTGGCTACACCTTC	CASMRLGGGYTF
15	TRBV18	.	.	TRBJ2-7	TGTGCCAGCTCACCGGAGACAGACGTCTCCTACGAGCAGTACTTC	CASSPETDVSYEQYF
13	TRBV10-3	.	.	TRBJ2-7	TGTGCCATCACCCGGGACCACTCCTACGAGCAGTACTTC	CAITRDHSYEQYF
16	TRBV7-9	.	.	TRBJ2-5	TGTGCCAGCAGCTTAGCCGTGGGACACAAAAAAGAGACCCAGTACTTC	CASSLAVGHKKETQYF
13	TRBV18	.	once	TRBJ2-1	TGTGCCAGCTCACCACCGAGGGGCTATGAGCAGTTCTTC	CASSPPRGYEQFF
17	TRBV28	.	.	TRBJ1-5	TGTGCCAGCAGTTTATTCCTTGAGGGGTATGGCAATCAGCCCCAGCATTTT	CASSLFLEGYGNQPQHF
15	TRBV21-1	.	.	TRBJ2-7	TGTGCCAGGTCGGTACTAGCGGACGGACCCTACGAGCAGTACTTC	CARSVLADGPYEQYF
18	TRBV11-2	.	.	TRBJ2-5	TGTGCCAGCAGCTTAGATGGCATAGATTTGGGGGAAGGAGAGACCCAGTACTTC	CASSLDGIDLGEGETQYF
15	TRBV7-9	.	.	TRBJ2-7	TGTGCCAGCAGCTTAGGACTAGGCAGCTCTTACGAGCAGTACTTC	CASSLGLGSSYEQYF
19	TRBV27	.	.	TRBJ1-1	.	CASSLVFGAGYPEDTEAFF
14	TRBV4-1	.	.	TRBJ2-1	TGCGCCAGCAGCCAAGATAAGGGGTACAATGAGCAGTTCTTC	CASSQDKGYNEQFF
14	TRBV19	TRBD2	.	TRBJ2-7	TGTGCCAGTAGTATTAGGGAGGGGAACTACGAGCAGTACTTC	CASSIREGNYEQYF
15	TRBV10-3	TRBD2	.	TRBJ2-7	TGTGCCATCAGCCTAACTAGCGGGGCATCCTACGAGCAGTACTTC	CAISLTSGASYEQYF
14	TRBV2	.	.	TRBJ2-2	TGTGCCAGCATTGAGACAGCGAACACCGGGGAGCTGTTTTTT	CASIETANTGELFF
13	TRBV29-1	.	few	TRBJ1-2	TGCAGCGCTATGACCGAGGCTAACTATGGCTACACCTTC	CSAMTEANYGYTF
14	TRBV5-6	.	.	TRBJ1-1	TGTGCCAGCAGCGTGGGACATCTGAACACTGAAGCTTTCTTT	CASSVGHLNTEAFF
13	TRBV9	.	.	TRBJ2-7	TGTGCCAGCAGCGTAGATTCCTTCTACGAGCAGTACTTC	CASSVDSFYEQYF
15	TRBV4-1	.	.	TRBJ1-2	TGCGCCAGCAGCCAACCAGGGACCCCGGTATATGGCTACACCTTC	CASSQPGTPVYGYTF
13	TRBV29-1	.	.	TRBJ1-2	TGCAGCGTTGAACTGGGGGAGGGCTATGGCTACACCTTC	CSVELGEGYGYTF
14	TRBV6-6	.	.	TRBJ2-1	TGTGCCAGCAGTTGGGCAAGTCCCTACAATGAGCAGTTCTTC	CASSWASPYNEQFF